These T cell receptor beta chains were read from a single sample in a study of CD8+CD57+ T cells in acquired aplastic anemia. One entry per CDR3 protein, called by TCRdb with MiXCR from the reads. Here the sample spans some 160,000 distinct CDR3 sequences, 45% to 55% being singletons. Sequencing input: sorted CD4+, CD8+, or CD8+CD57+ T cells (not recorded which) from PBMCs. The receptors originated from a human donor with aplastic anemia. The CDR3 runs from the conserved cysteine through the conserved F or W. Fields, in order: J gene, V gene, D gene, clone size, CDR3 length, CDR3 DNA, CDR3 protein. A D gene is named only where the DNA matches it firmly. Size tells how often a clone was seen (once, few, many) or the class of an expanded clone, and some rows leave it out.

j_call: TRBJ1-3
v_call: TRBV2
d_call: .
clone_size: many
cdr3_length: 11
cdr3_nt: TGTGCCAGCCGGGGGGGAAACACCATATATTTT
cdr3_aa: CASRGGNTIYF

j_call: TRBJ2-2
v_call: TRBV19
d_call: .
clone_size: .
cdr3_length: 15
cdr3_nt: TGTGCCAGTAGTATCTCGAGCTTTACGGCCGGGGAGCTGTTTTTT
cdr3_aa: CASSISSFTAGELFF

j_call: TRBJ2-2
v_call: TRBV19
d_call: .
clone_size: .
cdr3_length: 14
cdr3_nt: TGTGCCAGTAGTATAGCGGGAGAGACCGGGGAGCTGTTTTTT
cdr3_aa: CASSIAGETGELFF

j_call: TRBJ2-2
v_call: TRBV4-3
d_call: .
clone_size: few
cdr3_length: 16
cdr3_nt: TGCGCCAGCAGCCAAGAGGCGGCTATTCCGACCGGGGAGCTGTTTTTT
cdr3_aa: CASSQEAAIPTGELFF

j_call: TRBJ2-1
v_call: TRBV19
d_call: TRBD2
clone_size: .
cdr3_length: 14
cdr3_nt: TGTGCCAGTAGTAGTGGGAGGGCCCTAAATGAGCAGTTCTTC
cdr3_aa: CASSSGRALNEQFF

j_call: TRBJ2-3
v_call: TRBV13
d_call: TRBD2
clone_size: many
cdr3_length: 16
cdr3_nt: TGTGCCAGCAGCCCGACTAGCGGGAGTCTGACAGATACGCAGTATTTT
cdr3_aa: CASSPTSGSLTDTQYF

j_call: TRBJ1-2
v_call: TRBV20-1
d_call: .
clone_size: .
cdr3_length: 11
cdr3_nt: TGCAGTGCTACCCAGGAGTATGGCTACACCTTC
cdr3_aa: CSATQEYGYTF

j_call: TRBJ2-3
v_call: TRBV20-1
d_call: TRBD2
clone_size: .
cdr3_length: 18
cdr3_nt: TGCAGTGTTACGTCCCTTTACGGACTAGCGGGATTCACAGATACGCAGTATTTT
cdr3_aa: CSVTSLYGLAGFTDTQYF

j_call: TRBJ2-7
v_call: TRBV15
d_call: .
clone_size: .
cdr3_length: 14
cdr3_nt: TGTGCCACCAGCAGTATAGCACAAGGCCACGAGCAGTACTTC
cdr3_aa: CATSSIAQGHEQYF

j_call: TRBJ1-2
v_call: TRBV7-9
d_call: TRBD1
clone_size: .
cdr3_length: 15
cdr3_nt: TGTGCCAGCAGCTTAGCGAGGACAGGGGCCTATGGCTACACCTTC
cdr3_aa: CASSLARTGAYGYTF

j_call: TRBJ2-2
v_call: TRBV30
d_call: .
clone_size: .
cdr3_length: 14
cdr3_nt: TGTGCCTGGAGTCTCGACCGGTACACCGGGGAGCTGTTTTTT
cdr3_aa: CAWSLDRYTGELFF

j_call: TRBJ2-3
v_call: TRBV24-1
d_call: .
clone_size: .
cdr3_length: 13
cdr3_nt: TGTGCCACCAGTGATGCCGGCGCCCAGGCGCAGTATTTT
cdr3_aa: CATSDAGAQAQYF

j_call: TRBJ1-4
v_call: TRBV28
d_call: .
clone_size: .
cdr3_length: 13
cdr3_nt: TGTGCCAGCAGTCCGGAATATAGTGAAAAACTGTTTTTT
cdr3_aa: CASSPEYSEKLFF

j_call: TRBJ2-2
v_call: TRBV15
d_call: TRBD2
clone_size: few
cdr3_length: 15
cdr3_nt: TGTGCCACCAGGGGAGGGGAGGGGACCACCGGGGAGCTGTTTTTT
cdr3_aa: CATRGGEGTTGELFF

j_call: TRBJ2-3
v_call: TRBV10-3
d_call: TRBD1
clone_size: .
cdr3_length: 12
cdr3_nt: TGTGCCATCAGAACACAGGGGGATACGCAGTATTTT
cdr3_aa: CAIRTQGDTQYF

j_call: TRBJ2-1
v_call: TRBV24-1
d_call: TRBD1
clone_size: .
cdr3_length: 18
cdr3_nt: TGTGCCACCAGTGATGGATGGGACAGGGGGCATATGGGCAATGAGCAGTTCTTC
cdr3_aa: CATSDGWDRGHMGNEQFF

j_call: TRBJ2-7
v_call: TRBV9
d_call: TRBD2
clone_size: many
cdr3_length: 15
cdr3_nt: TGTGCCAGCAGCGTGGGACTAGCGGGAGCCTACGAGCAGTACTTC
cdr3_aa: CASSVGLAGAYEQYF

j_call: TRBJ2-7
v_call: TRBV6-2/TRBV6-3
d_call: .
clone_size: .
cdr3_length: 12
cdr3_nt: TGTGCCAGCAGCCGACAGGTTTACGAGCAGTACTTC
cdr3_aa: CASSRQVYEQYF

j_call: TRBJ2-3
v_call: TRBV24-1
d_call: .
clone_size: few
cdr3_length: 11
cdr3_nt: TGTGCCACCCGAGATACAGATACGCAGTATTTT
cdr3_aa: CATRDTDTQYF

j_call: TRBJ2-1
v_call: TRBV6-1
d_call: TRBD2
clone_size: .
cdr3_length: 15
cdr3_nt: TGTGCCAGCAGTCATACTAGCGGGGGTTATAATGAGCAGTTCTTC
cdr3_aa: CASSHTSGGYNEQFF

j_call: TRBJ1-2
v_call: TRBV12-3/TRBV12-4
d_call: .
clone_size: many
cdr3_length: 10
cdr3_nt: TGTGCCAGCAGTTTTAGTGGCTACACCTTC
cdr3_aa: CASSFSGYTF

j_call: TRBJ2-5
v_call: TRBV6-2/TRBV6-3
d_call: TRBD2
clone_size: .
cdr3_length: 14
cdr3_nt: TGTGCCAGCGAACTAGCGGGGGACCAAGAGACCCAGTACTTC
cdr3_aa: CASELAGDQETQYF

j_call: TRBJ1-5
v_call: TRBV2
d_call: .
clone_size: .
cdr3_length: 14
cdr3_nt: TGTGCCAGCAGTGAATCGCCGGGCCGGGGACCCCAGCATTTT
cdr3_aa: CASSESPGRGPQHF

j_call: TRBJ1-4
v_call: TRBV12-3/TRBV12-4
d_call: .
clone_size: .
cdr3_length: 17
cdr3_nt: TGTGCCAGCAGTCACCCCGGGAGGGGGGGGGGAGCGAAAAAACTGTTTTTT
cdr3_aa: CASSHPGRGGGAKKLFF

j_call: TRBJ2-7
v_call: TRBV20-1
d_call: TRBD2
clone_size: .
cdr3_length: 14
cdr3_nt: TGCAGTGGTGAGGGACTAGCGAGCTCCTACGAGCAGTACTTC
cdr3_aa: CSGEGLASSYEQYF

j_call: TRBJ2-6
v_call: TRBV29-1
d_call: TRBD1
clone_size: .
cdr3_length: 16
cdr3_nt: TGCGGCGTTGACGGGACAGCTACCTCTGGGGCCAACGTCCTGACTTTC
cdr3_aa: CGVDGTATSGANVLTF

j_call: TRBJ2-3
v_call: TRBV25-1
d_call: .
clone_size: .
cdr3_length: 16
cdr3_nt: TGTGCCAGCAGTGGACGAGGGAGATGGGACACAGATACGCAGTATTTT
cdr3_aa: CASSGRGRWDTDTQYF

j_call: TRBJ1-4
v_call: TRBV6-5
d_call: .
clone_size: few
cdr3_length: 16
cdr3_nt: TGTGCCAGCAGTTACTCAATCGGGGCACCTAATGAAAAACTGTTTTTT
cdr3_aa: CASSYSIGAPNEKLFF

j_call: TRBJ1-5
v_call: TRBV7-8
d_call: .
clone_size: many
cdr3_length: 12
cdr3_nt: TGTGCCAGCAGCTTGAGAGAACAGCCCCAGCATTTT
cdr3_aa: CASSLREQPQHF

j_call: TRBJ2-2
v_call: TRBV20-1
d_call: .
clone_size: many
cdr3_length: 15
cdr3_nt: TGCAGTGCCACCGCGGGACAGAGGAGCACCGGGGAGCTGTTTTTT
cdr3_aa: CSATAGQRSTGELFF

j_call: TRBJ2-7
v_call: TRBV5-1
d_call: TRBD2
clone_size: many
cdr3_length: 15
cdr3_nt: TGCGCCAGCAGCCCGGGACTAGAAGGCTCCTACGAGCAGTACTTC
cdr3_aa: CASSPGLEGSYEQYF

j_call: TRBJ1-2
v_call: TRBV6-1
d_call: .
clone_size: .
cdr3_length: 14
cdr3_nt: TGTGCCAGCAGGGCTCGGGGCCCTTACTATGGCTACACCTTC
cdr3_aa: CASRARGPYYGYTF

j_call: TRBJ1-1
v_call: TRBV20-1
d_call: TRBD1
clone_size: .
cdr3_length: 15
cdr3_nt: TGCAGTGCCGACGCCGGGACAGGGTTCGACACTGAAGCTTTCTTT
cdr3_aa: CSADAGTGFDTEAFF

j_call: TRBJ1-6
v_call: TRBV2
d_call: .
clone_size: .
cdr3_length: 16
cdr3_nt: TGTGCCAGCACCTTTTCGACAGACTCCTATAATTCACCCCTCCACTTT
cdr3_aa: CASTFSTDSYNSPLHF

j_call: TRBJ1-4
v_call: TRBV15
d_call: .
clone_size: .
cdr3_length: 13
cdr3_nt: TGTGCCACCGTTAAGGGTACTAGGGAAAAACTGTTTTTT
cdr3_aa: CATVKGTREKLFF

j_call: TRBJ2-3
v_call: TRBV6-5
d_call: .
clone_size: .
cdr3_length: 13
cdr3_nt: TGTGCCAGCAGTTACGGTGGGGCAGATACGCAGTATTTT
cdr3_aa: CASSYGGADTQYF

j_call: TRBJ2-7
v_call: TRBV9
d_call: TRBD2
clone_size: .
cdr3_length: 15
cdr3_nt: TGTGCCAGCAGCCCGAACCAAGGGACTAGCGGCGAGCAGTACTTC
cdr3_aa: CASSPNQGTSGEQYF

j_call: TRBJ1-5
v_call: TRBV15
d_call: .
clone_size: many
cdr3_length: 15
cdr3_nt: TGTGCCACCAGCAGAGATCAAGCAGGCGATCAGCCCCAGCATTTT
cdr3_aa: CATSRDQAGDQPQHF

j_call: TRBJ2-7
v_call: TRBV7-6
d_call: TRBD1
clone_size: .
cdr3_length: 17
cdr3_nt: TGTGCCAGAAGCCTAGCGGAAGGACAGGGGGGCCCCTACGAGCAGTACTTC
cdr3_aa: CARSLAEGQGGPYEQYF

j_call: TRBJ2-3
v_call: TRBV19
d_call: TRBD2
clone_size: .
cdr3_length: 13
cdr3_nt: TGTGCCAGCCGGACTAGCGGCACAGATACGCAGTATTTT
cdr3_aa: CASRTSGTDTQYF

j_call: TRBJ2-5
v_call: TRBV6-2/TRBV6-3
d_call: .
clone_size: many
cdr3_length: 10
cdr3_nt: TGTGCCAGCGGAGAAGAGACCCAGTACTTC
cdr3_aa: CASGEETQYF

j_call: TRBJ2-1
v_call: TRBV15
d_call: .
clone_size: many
cdr3_length: 12
cdr3_nt: TGTGCCACCAGCAGAGCCCGAGATGAGCAGTTCTTC
cdr3_aa: CATSRARDEQFF

j_call: TRBJ2-1
v_call: TRBV15
d_call: TRBD2
clone_size: once
cdr3_length: 15
cdr3_nt: TGTGCCACCAGCAGAGATCTAGCGGGAGACGTCACGCAGTTCTTC
cdr3_aa: CATSRDLAGDVTQFF

j_call: TRBJ1-5
v_call: TRBV20-1
d_call: TRBD1
clone_size: .
cdr3_length: 13
cdr3_nt: TGCAGTGCTTGGGACAGGGGCGGTCGGCCCCAGCATTTT
cdr3_aa: CSAWDRGGRPQHF

j_call: TRBJ2-3
v_call: TRBV4-2
d_call: TRBD2
clone_size: .
cdr3_length: 15
cdr3_nt: TGTGCCAGCAGTGTACTAGCGGGAGGAGGGGATGAGCAGTATTTT
cdr3_aa: CASSVLAGGGDEQYF

j_call: TRBJ2-5
v_call: TRBV5-6
d_call: TRBD2
clone_size: .
cdr3_length: 20
cdr3_nt: TGTGCCAGCAGCTCAAGATTACCCGGGACTAGCGGGAGTTGGCAAGAGACCCAGTACTTC
cdr3_aa: CASSSRLPGTSGSWQETQYF

j_call: TRBJ1-2
v_call: TRBV9
d_call: TRBD1
clone_size: few
cdr3_length: 13
cdr3_nt: TGTGCCACCCGGACAGGATTAGAGTATGGCTACACCTTC
cdr3_aa: CATRTGLEYGYTF

j_call: TRBJ2-2
v_call: TRBV29-1
d_call: TRBD1
clone_size: many
cdr3_length: 14
cdr3_nt: TGCAGCGCGACCGAGGGACAGAGCACCGGGGAGCTGTTTTTT
cdr3_aa: CSATEGQSTGELFF

j_call: TRBJ2-2
v_call: TRBV6-4
d_call: .
clone_size: few
cdr3_length: 14
cdr3_nt: TGTGCCAGCAGTGACGTAGGGGTCACCGGGGAGCTGTTTTTT
cdr3_aa: CASSDVGVTGELFF